This T cell receptor beta chain was identified during a study of T cells expressing NK-cell markers. TCRdb processed the 5' RACE reads again and assigns one entry to each CDR3 protein, with no DNA. This table holds 550,000 or so distinct CDR3 sequences. The CDR3 is 16 residues long. CDR1 is SGHRS and CDR2 is YFSETQ in the germline V gene. The receptor's source is a man between 18 and 35 years old in good health. J is TRBJ2-5 and V is TRBV5-1; the TCRdb call, TRBD1, lacks DNA for checking. Sequencing was carried out using blood T cells: a sorted CD56 or NKG2C T cell subset, CD4+ or CD8+ T cells, or bulk PBMC T cells (not recorded which). CDR3 sequence: CASSLAGTDGQETQYF.